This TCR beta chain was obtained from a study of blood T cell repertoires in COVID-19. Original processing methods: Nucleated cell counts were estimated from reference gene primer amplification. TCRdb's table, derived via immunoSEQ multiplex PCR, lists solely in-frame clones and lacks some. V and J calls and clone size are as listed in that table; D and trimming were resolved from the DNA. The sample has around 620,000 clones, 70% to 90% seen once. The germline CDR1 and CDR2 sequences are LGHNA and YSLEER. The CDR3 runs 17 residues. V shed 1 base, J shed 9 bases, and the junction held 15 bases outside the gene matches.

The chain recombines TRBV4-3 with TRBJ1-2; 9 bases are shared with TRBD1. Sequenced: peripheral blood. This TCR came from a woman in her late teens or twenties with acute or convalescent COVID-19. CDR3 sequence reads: CASSQGQQGALLWSYTF. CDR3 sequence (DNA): TGCGCCAGCAGCCAAGGTCAACAGGGGGCCCTACTATGGAGCTACACCTTC.